This T cell receptor (beta chain) was recovered during a study of T-cell reconstitution after alpha-beta-depleted transplantation in children. Study observations and caveats: Among T cells one year after transplant, newly produced cells accounted for most counts and diversity.

Germline assignment: CDR1 LGHNA and CDR2 YSLEER. V lost 0 bases and J lost 1, with 9 bases in between. This CDR3 spans 16 amino acids. In this sample, this clonotype turned up a few times. Its antigen is as yet unknown. A TCRbeta library incorporating unique molecular identifiers was prepared. TCRdb passed the PCR reads through MiXCR, listing each CDR3 protein once. The top ten clones hold roughly 24% of a sample with 90,000 to 120,000 distinct CDR3 sequences, 5.5% to 7% of them seen once. Specimen: PBMCs, mostly from graft donor cells, collected 360 days after TCRalphabeta/CD19-depleted stem cell transplant. This sequence was found in a male patient between 2 and 9 years old who had a stem cell transplant for acute lymphoblastic leukemia, so the T cells may come from the graft donor. This chain links TRBV4-3 with TRBJ2-2, with a possible D match to TRBD1 (6 bases). Here the CDR3 reads CASSQDPGVNTGELFF. Here the CDR3 DNA reads TGCGCCAGCAGCCAAGATCCAGGGGTGAACACCGGGGAGCTGTTTTTT.